This TCR beta chain was captured by sequencing in a study of T cell clonotyping in hematopoietic cell transplantation. With regard to this clone: Its antigen is still unknown.

V shed 8 bases and J 7 bases; nucleotides not matched to a gene: 9. The length of the CDR3 is 12 residues. Germline loops: CDR1 GTSNPN, CDR2 SVGIG (reference sequence). Study-level findings and limits: Without cell sorting, CD4 versus CD8 contributions remain unresolved. After transplant, recipient diversity fell while pathologically expanded clonotypes grew through day 180.

Documented time point: recipient sample about 28 days before transplant, after cytoreduction. TCRdb keeps only in-frame clones here, not all; method: immunoSEQ multiplex PCR. The sample yields approximately 10,000 clones, over 75% seen once. The TCR sequence derives from a woman between 50 and 59 years old with chronic myeloid leukemia. Some clones in this sample may be carry-over from other donors' samples. The V call is TRBV30, the J call TRBJ2-7, with TRBD1 identical over 9 bases. The sample in question was peripheral blood mononuclear cells, obtained before stem cell transplant. The CDR3: CAGSDRGYEQYF. The CDR3 DNA is TGTGCCGGGTCGGACAGGGGCTATGAGCAGTACTTC.